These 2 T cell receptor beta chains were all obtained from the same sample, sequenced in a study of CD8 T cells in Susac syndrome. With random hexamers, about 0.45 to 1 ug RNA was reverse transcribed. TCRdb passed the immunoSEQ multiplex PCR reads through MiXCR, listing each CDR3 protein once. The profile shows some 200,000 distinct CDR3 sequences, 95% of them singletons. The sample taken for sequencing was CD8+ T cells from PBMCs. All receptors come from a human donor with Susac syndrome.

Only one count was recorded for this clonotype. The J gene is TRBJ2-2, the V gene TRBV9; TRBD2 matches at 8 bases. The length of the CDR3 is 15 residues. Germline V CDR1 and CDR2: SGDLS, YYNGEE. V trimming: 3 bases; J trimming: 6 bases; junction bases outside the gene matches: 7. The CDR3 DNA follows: TGTGCCAGCAGCGCCGGGGGGGGTCCCTCCGGGGAGCTGTTTTTT. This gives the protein CASSAGGGPSGELFF.

The CDR3 protein is CAWSVTWGQPQHF. The CDR3 bases are TGTGCCTGGAGTGTTACCTGGGGTCAGCCCCAGCATTTT. V and J are TRBV30 and TRBJ1-5, with D uncertain. This CDR3 spans 13 amino acids. Germline V CDR1 and CDR2: GTSNPN, SVGIG (reference sequence). V was clipped by 0 bases and J by 6 bases, with 9 bases between them.